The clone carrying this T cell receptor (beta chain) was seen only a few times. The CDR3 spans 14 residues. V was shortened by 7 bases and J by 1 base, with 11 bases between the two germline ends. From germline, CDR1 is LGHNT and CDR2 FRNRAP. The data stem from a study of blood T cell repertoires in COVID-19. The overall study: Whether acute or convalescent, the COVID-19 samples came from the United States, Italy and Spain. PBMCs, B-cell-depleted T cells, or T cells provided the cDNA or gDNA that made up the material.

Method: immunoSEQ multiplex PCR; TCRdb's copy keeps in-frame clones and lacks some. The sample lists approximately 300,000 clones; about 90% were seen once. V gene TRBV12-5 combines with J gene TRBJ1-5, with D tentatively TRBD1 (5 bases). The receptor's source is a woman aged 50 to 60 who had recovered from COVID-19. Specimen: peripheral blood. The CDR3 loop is CASVSGLSNQPQHF. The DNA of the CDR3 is TGTGCTAGTGTGTCAGGGTTAAGCAATCAGCCCCAGCATTTT. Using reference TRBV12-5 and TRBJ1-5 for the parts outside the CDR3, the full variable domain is DARVTQTPRHKVTEMGQEVTMRCQPILGHNTVFWYRQTMMQGLELLAYFRNRAPLDDSGMPKDRFSAEMPDATLATLKIQPSEPRDSAVYFCASVSGLSNQPQHFGDGTRLSIL.